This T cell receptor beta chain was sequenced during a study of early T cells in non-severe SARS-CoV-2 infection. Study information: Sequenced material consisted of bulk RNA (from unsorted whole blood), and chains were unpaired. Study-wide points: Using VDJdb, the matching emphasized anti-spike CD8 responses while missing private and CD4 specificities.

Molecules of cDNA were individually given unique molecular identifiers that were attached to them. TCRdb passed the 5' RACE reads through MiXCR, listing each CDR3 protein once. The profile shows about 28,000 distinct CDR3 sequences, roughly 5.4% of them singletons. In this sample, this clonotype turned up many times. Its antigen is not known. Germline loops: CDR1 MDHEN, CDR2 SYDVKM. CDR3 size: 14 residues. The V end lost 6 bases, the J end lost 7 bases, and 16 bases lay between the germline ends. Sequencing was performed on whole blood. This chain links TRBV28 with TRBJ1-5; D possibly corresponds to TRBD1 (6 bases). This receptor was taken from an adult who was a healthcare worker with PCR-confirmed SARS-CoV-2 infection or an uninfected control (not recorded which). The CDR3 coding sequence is TGTGCCAGCAGGGCCACGGGGGCTGGACAGCCCCAGCATTTT. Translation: CASRATGAGQPQHF.